This T cell receptor beta chain originates from a study of cytomegalovirus exposure and HLA in healthy donors. Primers included in the PCR were 60 Vbeta and 13 Jbeta primers. TCRdb keeps only in-frame clones here, not all; method: immunoSEQ multiplex PCR. The profile shows about 150,000 clones, around 79% of them singletons. V lost 1 base, J lost 6 bases, and 15 bases lay in between. CDR1 and CDR2 (germline): MGHRA, YSYEKL. This CDR3 region has 15 residues. This chain connects TRBV4-1 to TRBJ1-1, with a possible D match to TRBD1 (6 bases). The sequence was obtained from a woman aged 40 to 50 in good health and CMV-seropositive. The sequencing input was PBMCs. CDR3 loop: CASSQALQGRAEAFF. The CDR3 DNA sequence: TGCGCCAGCAGCCAAGCTTTACAGGGTAGAGCTGAAGCTTTCTTT.